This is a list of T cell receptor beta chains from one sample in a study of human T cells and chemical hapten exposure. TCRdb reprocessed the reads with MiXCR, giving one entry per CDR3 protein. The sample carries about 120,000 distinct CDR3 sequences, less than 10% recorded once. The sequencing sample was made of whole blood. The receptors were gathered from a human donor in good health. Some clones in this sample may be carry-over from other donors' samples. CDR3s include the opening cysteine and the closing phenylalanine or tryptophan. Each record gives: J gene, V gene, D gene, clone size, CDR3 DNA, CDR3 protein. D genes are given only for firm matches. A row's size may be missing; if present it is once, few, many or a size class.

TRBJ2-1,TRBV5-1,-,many,TGCGCCAGCAGCTTGGACAGGGTCGGTGAGCAGTTCTTC,CASSLDRVGEQFF
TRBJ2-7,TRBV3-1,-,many,TGTGCCAGCAGCCCAGGAGCGGGCGCCTACGAGCAGTACTTC,CASSPGAGAYEQYF
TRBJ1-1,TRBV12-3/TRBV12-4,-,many,TGTGCCAGCAGTTCACCGACCCTTAACGCTTTCTTT,CASSSPTLNAFF
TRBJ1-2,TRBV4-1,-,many,TGCGCCAGCAGCCAGGAAGTTGGACAGCTCTATGGCTACACCTTC,CASSQEVGQLYGYTF
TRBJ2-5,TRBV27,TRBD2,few,TGTGCCAGCAGTTTATTACTAGCGGACCAAGAGACCCAGTACTTC,CASSLLLADQETQYF
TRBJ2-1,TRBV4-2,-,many,TGTGCCAGCAGCCAAGACAGTTGGGGGAGCTCCTACAATGAGCAGTTCTTC,CASSQDSWGSSYNEQFF
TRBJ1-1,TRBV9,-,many,TGTGCCAGCAGCGCGTGGGGGGCGCCGGCTTTCTTT,CASSAWGAPAFF
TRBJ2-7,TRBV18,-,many,TGTGCCAGCTCACCACCTTCCTACGAGCAGTACTTC,CASSPPSYEQYF
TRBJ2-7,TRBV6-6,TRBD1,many,TGTGCCAGCAGGTCTCGGGACAGGGGGCTCTACGAGCAGTACTTC,CASRSRDRGLYEQYF
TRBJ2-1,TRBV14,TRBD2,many,TGTGCCAGCAGCCAGAGGGCACTAGCGGGAGTCAGTGAGCAGTTCTTC,CASSQRALAGVSEQFF
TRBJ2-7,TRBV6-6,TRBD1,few,TGTGCCAGCAGGCCTCCGGGACAGGCGGTAGGGGAGCAGTACTTC,CASRPPGQAVGEQYF
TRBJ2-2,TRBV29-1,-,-,TGCAGCGTCCTGAGTGGGGACACCGGGGAGCTGTTTTTT,CSVLSGDTGELFF
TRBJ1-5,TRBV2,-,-,TGTGCCAGCAGTGAAGTACCCCAGGGCAATCAGCCCCAGCATTTT,CASSEVPQGNQPQHF
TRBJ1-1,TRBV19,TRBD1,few,TGTGCCAGTATCCAGGGGACAGGGTTGGTGAACACTGAAGCTTTCTTT,CASIQGTGLVNTEAFF
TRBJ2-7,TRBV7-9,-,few,TGTGCCAGCAGCTCCCCTTTCAGGGGCTCCCTAGACGAGCAGTACTTC,CASSSPFRGSLDEQYF
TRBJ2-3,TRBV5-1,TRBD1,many,TGCGCCAGCAGCCCCGAGGCAGGGGGAAGCACAGATACGCAGTATTTT,CASSPEAGGSTDTQYF